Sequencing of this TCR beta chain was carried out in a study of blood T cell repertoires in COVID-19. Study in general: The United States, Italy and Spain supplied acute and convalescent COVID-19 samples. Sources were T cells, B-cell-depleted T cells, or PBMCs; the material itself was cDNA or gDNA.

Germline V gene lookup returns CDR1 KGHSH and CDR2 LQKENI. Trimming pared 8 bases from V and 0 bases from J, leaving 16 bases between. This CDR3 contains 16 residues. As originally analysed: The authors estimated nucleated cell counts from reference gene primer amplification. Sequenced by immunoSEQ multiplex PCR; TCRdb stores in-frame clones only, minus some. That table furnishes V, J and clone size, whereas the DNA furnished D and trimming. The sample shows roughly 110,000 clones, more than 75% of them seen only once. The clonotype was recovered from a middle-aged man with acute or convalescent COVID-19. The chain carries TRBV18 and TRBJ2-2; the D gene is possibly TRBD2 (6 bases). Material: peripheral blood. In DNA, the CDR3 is TGTGCCAGCCCCCTCGTAGCGGTAGCGAACACCGGGGAGCTGTTTTTT. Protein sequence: CASPLVAVANTGELFF.